This T cell receptor beta chain is from a study of blood T cell repertoires in COVID-19. For the study at large: Samples taken during acute and convalescent COVID-19 were collected in the United States, Italy and Spain. PBMCs, B-cell-depleted T cells, or T cells were the source of the cDNA or gDNA that made up the material.

CDR3 length equals 13 residues. The ends were cut back, 8 bases at V and 11 bases at J, with 19 bases in the middle. Study processing details: Amplifying reference gene primers gave estimates of nucleated cell counts. Profiling relied on immunoSEQ multiplex PCR, and the TCRdb table lists in-frame clones only, not all of them. That table gives V, J and clone size, and the DNA gave D and trimming. The sample records 100,000 to 150,000 clones, roughly 88% being singletons. This clonotype originated in a human donor in a cohort sampled during active COVID-19. V is TRBV12-3 or TRBV12-4 and J is TRBJ1-5; D might be TRBD1 (6 bases). The specimen sequenced was peripheral blood. This CDR3 reads CASLRQDQRAQHF. The CDR3, as DNA: TGTGCCAGCTTAAGACAGGACCAAAGGGCCCAGCATTTT.